This T cell receptor beta chain was identified during a study of CXCR3-negative and CXCR3-positive naive CD8 T cells. At the level of the study: There were around 140 million TRB reads altogether, and each library had about 1.5 +/- 0.3 million of them. The study's findings and limits: The study found more hydrophobic TRB CDR3s in CXCR3-positive naive cells than in CXCR3-negative naive cells. Naive subsets showed comparable surface CD5, and TCR interaction strength was also inferred from TRB CDR3 physicochemistry.

Investigators sorted each CD8+ T cell subset in triplicate, taking 300,000 to 350,000 cells each time. Among CD8+ T cells, naive ones were CD45RO-CCR7+CD27+CD95-. UMI-tagged TRB cDNA libraries were built via 5' RACE. From the 5' RACE reads, TCRdb lists one entry per CDR3 protein and no DNA. The data show roughly 110,000 distinct CDR3 sequences, and the top ten clones hold 0.3% to 0.45%. Remarks on this clonotype: No antigen is known for it.

Germline-derived CDR1 and CDR2 are DFQATT and SNEGSKA (reference sequence). The CDR3 is 13 amino acids. Source material: naive CXCR3+ CD8+ T cells from blood. Subset described: CD45RO-CCR7+CD27+CD95- naive CD8+ T cells expressing CXCR3 (TNR3+). This TCR derives from a human donor in good health. Some clones in this sample may be carry-over from other donors' samples. V usage is TRBV20-1 and J usage is TRBJ1-1. The CDR3 loop reads CSARVPMNTEAFF.